This T cell receptor (beta chain) was identified during a study of identical twins (TCRdb year 2016). At the level of the whole study: The study deep-sequenced TCR alpha and beta repertoires from monozygotic twins, unrelated adults of various ages and cord blood to test whether fetal clonotypes persist. To rule out contamination, replicate twin experiments were performed at different times with different library preparation protocols. Beyond this particular receptor, the publication reports: In beta out-of-frame sequences, excess twin sharing was weaker, because having fewer shared sequences lowered the signal-to-noise ratio. Compared with coincidental sharing between unrelated individuals, out-of-frame TCR alpha sequences shared between twins showed an excess of sequences with low generation probability. Abundant cord blood beta clonotypes had fewer insertions, young adult naive repertoires showed a similar but weaker trend, and memory repertoires showed no such trend. Out-of-frame TCR alpha sharing in monozygotic twins was systematically underestimated by recombination models, whereas sharing between unrelated individuals was in agreement with the recombination models. Because the same donors could not be followed over many years, the conclusions relied on cross-sectional statistical analysis. Zero-insertion analyses could be partly confounded by invariant T cells such as MAIT and iNKT, although diverse VJ usage argued against such confounding for most clonotypes.

This clonotype came up many times. The antigen it recognizes is unknown. The sample holds no much larger clone one base away, and base qualities are not on file. V lost 2 bases and J lost 4 bases, and the count of bases not matched to a germline gene is 5. The germline V gene (reference sequence) sets CDR1 to DFQATT and CDR2 to SNEGSKA. Including cysteine and phenylalanine, the CDR3 has 14 amino acids. The read is trimmed to its CDR3 DNA, 42 bases read in frame from base 1. All donors were healthy Caucasians. The twin cohort consisted of three pairs of female monozygotic twins, all aged 18 to 29 years. Peripheral blood mononuclear cells were the source from which RNA for the TCR libraries was isolated. Library preparation used 5' RACE. The data were produced on an Illumina HiSeq 2000. Template switching introduced a universal primer binding site; the final cDNA contained a unique molecular identifier, enabling accurate counting of TCR cDNA molecules. First-strand cDNA for TCR alpha and beta chains was synthesized from specific primers in the conserved constant-segment region. To control for contamination, each cDNA library was double barcoded with a SMART-Mk sample barcode plus Illumina barcodes. Two successive PCR steps introduced TruSeq adapter sequences along with Illumina sample barcodes. The Illumina HiSeq platform was used with custom primers to sequence TCR alpha and beta cDNA libraries. Under the source paper's analysis protocol: MiGEC processed the raw reads to extract unique molecular identifiers, while MiXCR was used to determine the CDR3 positions. Recombination models were inferred per individual with the repgenHMM and IGoR tools using an EM algorithm. The tcR package in R was used for shared clonotype analysis, with sharing normalized by the product of cloneset sizes. To study raw recombination free of thymic and clonal selection effects, out-of-frame nonproductive sequences were analyzed. TCRdb reprocessing: public reads trimmed at Q25 with fastp, clones called with MiXCR, in-frame beta chains kept. Rows matching on CDR3 protein sequence are summarized as one entry with the most common DNA and genes. The V and J calls were determined by TCRdb, not by the authors. The sample has 700,000 or so distinct CDR3 sequences on record, around 8.6% of them singletons. Roughly 0.9% of the sample is held by the ten biggest clonotypes.

In addition, the sample was reused for a study of yellow fever vaccine responses in identical twins. The second study reports: The T cell response to vaccination in identical twins was reported by the authors to appear partly convergent and partly personalized. The study precisely tracked vaccine-responding T cell clones in identical twins.

The TCR originated in a young woman in good health. Input material: PBMCs. The chain links TRBV20-1 with TRBJ2-1; TRBD1 matches 7 bases in the middle. Here is the DNA: TGCAGTGCTAGATCGAGGACAGGATACAATGAGCAGTTCTTC. Its translation is CSARSRTGYNEQFF.